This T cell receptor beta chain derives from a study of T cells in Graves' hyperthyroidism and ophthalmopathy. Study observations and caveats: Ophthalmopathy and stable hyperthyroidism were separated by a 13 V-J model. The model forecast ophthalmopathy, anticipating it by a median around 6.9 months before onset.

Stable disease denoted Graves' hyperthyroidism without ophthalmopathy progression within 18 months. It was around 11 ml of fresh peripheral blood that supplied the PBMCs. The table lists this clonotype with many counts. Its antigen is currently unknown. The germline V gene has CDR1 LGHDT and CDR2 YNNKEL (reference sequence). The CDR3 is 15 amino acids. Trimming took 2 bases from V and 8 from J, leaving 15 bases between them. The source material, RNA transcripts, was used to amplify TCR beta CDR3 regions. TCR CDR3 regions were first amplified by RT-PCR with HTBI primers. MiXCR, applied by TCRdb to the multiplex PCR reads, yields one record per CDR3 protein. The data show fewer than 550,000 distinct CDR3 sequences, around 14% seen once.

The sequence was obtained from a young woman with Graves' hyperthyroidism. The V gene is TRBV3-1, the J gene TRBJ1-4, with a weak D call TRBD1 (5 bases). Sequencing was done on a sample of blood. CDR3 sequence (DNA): TGTGCCAGCAGCCAAATGGCCGGAGCAGGGGAAAAACTGTTTTTT. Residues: CASSQMAGAGEKLFF.